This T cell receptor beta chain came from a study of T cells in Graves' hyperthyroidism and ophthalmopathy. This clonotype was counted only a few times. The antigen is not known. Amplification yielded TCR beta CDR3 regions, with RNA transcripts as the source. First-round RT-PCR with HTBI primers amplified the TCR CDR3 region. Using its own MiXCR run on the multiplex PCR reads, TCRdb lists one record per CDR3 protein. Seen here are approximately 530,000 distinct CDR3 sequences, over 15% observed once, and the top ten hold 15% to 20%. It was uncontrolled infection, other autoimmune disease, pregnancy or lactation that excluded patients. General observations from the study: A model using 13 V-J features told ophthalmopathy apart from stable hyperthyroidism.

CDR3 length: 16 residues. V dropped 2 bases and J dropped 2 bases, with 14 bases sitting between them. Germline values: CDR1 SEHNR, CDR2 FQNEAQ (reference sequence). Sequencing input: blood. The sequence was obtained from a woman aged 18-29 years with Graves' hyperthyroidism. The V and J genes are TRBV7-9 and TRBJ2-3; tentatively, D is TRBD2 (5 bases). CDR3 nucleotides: TGTGCCAGCAGCTTACTGTCCCTAGCCACCACAGATACGCAGTATTTT. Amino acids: CASSLLSLATTDTQYF.